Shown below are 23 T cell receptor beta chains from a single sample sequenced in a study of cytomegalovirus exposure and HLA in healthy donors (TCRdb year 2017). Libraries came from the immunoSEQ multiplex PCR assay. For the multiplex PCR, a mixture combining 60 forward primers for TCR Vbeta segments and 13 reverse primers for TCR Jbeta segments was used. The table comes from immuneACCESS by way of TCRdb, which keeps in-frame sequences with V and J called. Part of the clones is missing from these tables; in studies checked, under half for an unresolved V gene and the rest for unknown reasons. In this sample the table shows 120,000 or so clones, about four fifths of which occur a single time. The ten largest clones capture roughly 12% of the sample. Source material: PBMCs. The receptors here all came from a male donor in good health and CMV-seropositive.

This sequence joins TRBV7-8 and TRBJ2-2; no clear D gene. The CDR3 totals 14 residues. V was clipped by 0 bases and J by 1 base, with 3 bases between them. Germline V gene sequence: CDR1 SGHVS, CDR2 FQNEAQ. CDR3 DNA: TGTGCCAGCAGCTTAGCCTGGAACACCGGGGAGCTGTTTTTT. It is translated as CASSLAWNTGELFF.

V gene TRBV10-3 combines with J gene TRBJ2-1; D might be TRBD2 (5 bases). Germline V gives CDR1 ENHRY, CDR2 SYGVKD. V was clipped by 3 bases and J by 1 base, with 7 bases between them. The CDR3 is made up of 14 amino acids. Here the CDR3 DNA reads TGTGCCATCAGTGACCAGCGGTCCTACAATGAGCAGTTCTTC. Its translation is CAISDQRSYNEQFF.

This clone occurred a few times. CDR3 region: CASSLVSSTDTQYF. The CDR3 DNA reads TGTGCCAGCAGCTTAGTAAGCAGCACAGATACGCAGTATTTT. The chain recombines TRBV7-2 with TRBJ2-3; D remains unclear. V was clipped by 1 base and J by 0 bases, with 5 bases between them. Germline loops: CDR1 SGHTA, CDR2 FQGNSA. CDR3 length equals 14 residues.

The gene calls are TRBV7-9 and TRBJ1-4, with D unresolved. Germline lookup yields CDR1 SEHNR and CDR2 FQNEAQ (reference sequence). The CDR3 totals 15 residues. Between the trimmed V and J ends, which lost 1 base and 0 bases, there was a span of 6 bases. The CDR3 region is CASSLGPATNEKLFF. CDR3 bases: TGTGCCAGCAGCTTAGGGCCTGCAACTAATGAAAAACTGTTTTTT.

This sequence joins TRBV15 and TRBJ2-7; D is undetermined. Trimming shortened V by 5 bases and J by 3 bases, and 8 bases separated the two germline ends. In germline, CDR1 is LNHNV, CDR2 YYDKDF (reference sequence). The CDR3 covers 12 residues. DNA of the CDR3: TGTGCCACCAGCTCCCGTCTCTACGAGCAGTACTTC. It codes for CATSSRLYEQYF.

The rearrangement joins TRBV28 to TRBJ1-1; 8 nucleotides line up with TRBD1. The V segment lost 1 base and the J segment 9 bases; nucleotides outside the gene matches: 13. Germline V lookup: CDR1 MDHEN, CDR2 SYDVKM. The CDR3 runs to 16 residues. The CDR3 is CASSLSVPRTGRKAFF. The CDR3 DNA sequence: TGTGCCAGCAGTTTATCGGTCCCGAGGACAGGGCGGAAAGCTTTCTTT.

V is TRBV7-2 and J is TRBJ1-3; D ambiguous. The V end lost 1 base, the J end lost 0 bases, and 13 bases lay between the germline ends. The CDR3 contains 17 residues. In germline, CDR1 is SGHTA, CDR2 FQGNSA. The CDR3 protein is CASSLVNPGSSGNTIYF. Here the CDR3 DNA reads TGTGCCAGCAGCTTAGTCAACCCCGGTTCCTCTGGAAACACCATATATTTT.

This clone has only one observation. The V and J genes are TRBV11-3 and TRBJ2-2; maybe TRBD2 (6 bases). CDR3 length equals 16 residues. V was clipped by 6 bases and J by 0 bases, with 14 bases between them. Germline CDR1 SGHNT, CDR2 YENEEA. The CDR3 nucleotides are TGTGCCAGCAGTTTGGGGGGAGCTACGAACACCGGGGAGCTGTTTTTT. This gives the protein CASSLGGATNTGELFF.

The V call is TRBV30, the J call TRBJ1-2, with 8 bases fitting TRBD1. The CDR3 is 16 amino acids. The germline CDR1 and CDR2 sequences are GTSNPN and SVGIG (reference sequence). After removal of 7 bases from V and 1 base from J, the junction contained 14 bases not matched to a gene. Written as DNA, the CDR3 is TGTGCCTTCGAGGGACAGGCCCTCTACTTTAACTATGGCTACACCTTC. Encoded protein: CAFEGQALYFNYGYTF.

The chain's CDR3 is CASSRNRVPYEQYF. The CDR3 DNA reads as TGTGCCAGCAGTAGAAACAGGGTCCCCTACGAGCAGTACTTC. V usage is TRBV28 and J usage is TRBJ2-7, with D possibly matching TRBD1 (6 bases). This CDR3 has 14 residues. CDR1 is MDHEN and CDR2 is SYDVKM in the germline V gene. The V gene lost 5 bases and the J gene lost 2 bases, with 13 bases spanning the gap.

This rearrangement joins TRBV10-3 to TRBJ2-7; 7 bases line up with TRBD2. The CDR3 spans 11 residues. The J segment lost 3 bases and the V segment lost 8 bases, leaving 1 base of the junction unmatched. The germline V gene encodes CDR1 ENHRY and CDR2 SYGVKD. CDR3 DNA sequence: TGTGCCATCGGGGGGGACTACGAGCAGTACTTC. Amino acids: CAIGGDYEQYF.

The CDR3 here is CAWSVPTEGATAFF. The CDR3 DNA is TGTGCCTGGAGTGTACCGACGGAGGGGGCGACGGCTTTCTTT. The chain joins TRBV30 to TRBJ1-1, with TRBD1 matching over 7 bases. Germline assignment: CDR1 GTSNPN and CDR2 SVGIG (reference sequence). This CDR3 has 14 amino acids. The J segment lost 11 bases and the V segment lost 0 bases, leaving 12 bases of the junction unmatched.

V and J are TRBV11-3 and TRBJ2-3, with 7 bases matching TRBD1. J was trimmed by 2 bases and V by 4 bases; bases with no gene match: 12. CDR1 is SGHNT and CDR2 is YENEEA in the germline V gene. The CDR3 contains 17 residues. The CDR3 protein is CASSSMRQGVTTDTQYF. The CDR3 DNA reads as TGTGCCAGCAGCTCCATGCGGCAGGGGGTTACCACAGATACGCAGTATTTT.

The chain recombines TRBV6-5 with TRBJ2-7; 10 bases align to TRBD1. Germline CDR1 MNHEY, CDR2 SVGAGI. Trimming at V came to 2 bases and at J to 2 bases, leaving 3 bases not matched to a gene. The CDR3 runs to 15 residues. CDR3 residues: CASSYGTGEAYEQYF. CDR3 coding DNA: TGTGCCAGCAGTTACGGGACAGGGGAGGCCTACGAGCAGTACTTC.

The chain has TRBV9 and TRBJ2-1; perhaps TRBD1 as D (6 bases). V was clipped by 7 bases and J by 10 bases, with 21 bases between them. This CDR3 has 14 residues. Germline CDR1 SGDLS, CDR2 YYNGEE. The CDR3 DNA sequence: TGTGCCAGCGGACCCCCAAGAGGGGGATTAGAGCAGTTCTTC. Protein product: CASGPPRGGLEQFF.

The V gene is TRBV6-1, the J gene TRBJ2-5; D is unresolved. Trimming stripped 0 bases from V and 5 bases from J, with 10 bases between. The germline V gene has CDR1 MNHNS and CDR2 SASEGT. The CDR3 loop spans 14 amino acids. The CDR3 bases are TGTGCCAGCAGTGAAGCTTGGCCTTTGGAGACCCAGTACTTC. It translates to CASSEAWPLETQYF.

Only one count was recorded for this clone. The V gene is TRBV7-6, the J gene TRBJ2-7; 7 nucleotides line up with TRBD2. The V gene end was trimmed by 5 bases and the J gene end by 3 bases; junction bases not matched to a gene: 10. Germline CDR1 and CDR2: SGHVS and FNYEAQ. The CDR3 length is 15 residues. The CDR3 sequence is CASSSTSAFSYEQYF. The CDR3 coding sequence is TGTGCCAGCAGCAGCACTAGCGCATTCAGCTACGAGCAGTACTTC. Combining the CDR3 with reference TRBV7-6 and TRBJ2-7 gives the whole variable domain GAGVSQSPRYKVTKRGQDVALRCDPISGHVSLYWYRQALGQGPEFLTYFNYEAQQDKSGLPNDRFSAERPEGSISTLTIQRTEQRDSAMYRCASSSTSAFSYEQYFGPGTRLTVT.

The CDR3 DNA reads as TGCGCCAGCAGTCAACTCTCTTTGGGGGGTGAAAAACTGTTTTTT. It codes for CASSQLSLGGEKLFF. The chain combines TRBV23-1 with TRBJ1-4; maybe TRBD1 (5 bases). TRBV23-1 is noted as an ORF with a role that remains uncertain. Trimming removed 2 bases at V and 7 bases at J, with 14 bases between. This CDR3 region has 15 residues.

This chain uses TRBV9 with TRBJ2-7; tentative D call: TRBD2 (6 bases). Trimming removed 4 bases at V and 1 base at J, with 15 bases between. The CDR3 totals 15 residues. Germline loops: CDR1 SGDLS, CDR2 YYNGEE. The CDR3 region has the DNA TGTGCCAGCAGCTCCGGCCTAGCGACTTCCTACGAGCAGTACTTC. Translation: CASSSGLATSYEQYF.

The CDR3 region is CASSPGLASYNEQFF. Written as DNA, the CDR3 is TGTGCCAGCAGTCCGGGACTAGCGAGTTACAATGAGCAGTTCTTC. The chain is built from TRBV6-1 and TRBJ2-1, with 10 bases matching TRBD2. CDR3 length equals 15 residues. The V gene's germline CDR1 is MNHNS and CDR2 SASEGT. The ends lost 5 bases at V and 4 bases at J; junction bases unmatched: 5.

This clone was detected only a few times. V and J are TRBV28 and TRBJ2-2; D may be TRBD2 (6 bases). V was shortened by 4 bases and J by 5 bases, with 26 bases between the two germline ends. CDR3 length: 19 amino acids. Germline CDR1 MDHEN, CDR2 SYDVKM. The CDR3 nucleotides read TGTGCCAGCAGTTCCCAACGGACTGGGGTTAGCGGAACGACCGGGGAGCTGTTTTTT. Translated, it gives CASSSQRTGVSGTTGELFF.

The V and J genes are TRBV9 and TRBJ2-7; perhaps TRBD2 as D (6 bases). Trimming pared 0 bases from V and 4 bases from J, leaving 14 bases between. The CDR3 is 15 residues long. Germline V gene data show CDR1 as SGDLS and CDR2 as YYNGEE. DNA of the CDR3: TGTGCCAGCAGCGTAGGGAGGGGCCAATCGTACGAGCAGTACTTC. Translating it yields CASSVGRGQSYEQYF.

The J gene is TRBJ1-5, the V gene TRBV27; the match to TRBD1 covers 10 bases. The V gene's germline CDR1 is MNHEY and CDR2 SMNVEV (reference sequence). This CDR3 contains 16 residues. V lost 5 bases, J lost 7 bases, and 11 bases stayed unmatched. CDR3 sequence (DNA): TGTGCCAGCAGTCTAAGCTGGGACAGGGGAGGGCAGCCCCAGCATTTT. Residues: CASSLSWDRGGQPQHF.